This paragraph reports one T cell receptor beta chain. The target antigen is unknown. This specimen comes from a study of T cells in Graves' hyperthyroidism and ophthalmopathy. RNA transcripts served as the template for amplifying TCR beta CDR3 regions. The TCR CDR3 first-round RT-PCR relied on the HTBI primer set. One entry per CDR3 protein results from TCRdb running MiXCR on the multiplex PCR reads. The table includes some 490,000 distinct CDR3 sequences, 22% detected once. The CDR3 runs 16 residues. CDR1 and CDR2 (germline): LGHDT, YNNKEL (reference sequence). Trimming shortened V by 4 bases and J by 4 bases, and 16 bases separated the two germline ends. At least 3 on the Clinical Activity Score was recorded for ophthalmopathy patients, who also had NOSPECS grade at least 4 and duration under 3 months. Clinical symptoms, serum thyroxine and TRAb, thyroid ultrasound and orbital computed tomography were used for the diagnoses.

Study-level findings and limits: Most expanded thyroid clonotypes above 0.001 also appeared in blood.

The source material was blood. This sequence originates from a woman aged 70-85 years with Graves' ophthalmopathy. The J gene is TRBJ2-2, the V gene TRBV3-1; D is unclear. As DNA, the CDR3 is TGTGCCAGCAGCCGCTTGACGGCAGCCTCCACCGGGGAGCTGTTTTTT. Translation: CASSRLTAASTGELFF.